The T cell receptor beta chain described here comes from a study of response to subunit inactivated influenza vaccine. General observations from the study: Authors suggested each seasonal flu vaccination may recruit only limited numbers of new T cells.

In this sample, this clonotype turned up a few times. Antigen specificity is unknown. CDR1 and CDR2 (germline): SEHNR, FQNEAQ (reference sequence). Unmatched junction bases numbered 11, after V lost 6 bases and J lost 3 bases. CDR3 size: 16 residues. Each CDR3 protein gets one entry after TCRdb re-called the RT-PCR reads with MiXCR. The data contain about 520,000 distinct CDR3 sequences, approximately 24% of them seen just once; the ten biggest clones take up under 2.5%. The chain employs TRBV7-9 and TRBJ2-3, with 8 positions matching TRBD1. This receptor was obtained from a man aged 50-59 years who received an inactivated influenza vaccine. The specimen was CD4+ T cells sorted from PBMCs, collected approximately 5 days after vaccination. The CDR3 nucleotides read TGTGCCAGCAGGCAGGGGGCAAGTCGTAATACAGATACGCAGTATTTT. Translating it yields CASRQGASRNTDTQYF.